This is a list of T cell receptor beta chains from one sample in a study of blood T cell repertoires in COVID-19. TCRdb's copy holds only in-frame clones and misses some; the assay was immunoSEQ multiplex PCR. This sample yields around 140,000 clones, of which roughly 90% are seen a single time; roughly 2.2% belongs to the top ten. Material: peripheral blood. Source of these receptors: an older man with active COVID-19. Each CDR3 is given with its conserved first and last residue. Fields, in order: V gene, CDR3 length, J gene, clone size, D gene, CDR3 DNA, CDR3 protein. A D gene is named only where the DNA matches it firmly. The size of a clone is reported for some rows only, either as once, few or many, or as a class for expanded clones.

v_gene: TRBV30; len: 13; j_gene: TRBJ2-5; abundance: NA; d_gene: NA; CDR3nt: TGTGCCTGGAGTGCGAGATCAGGGGAGACCCAGTACTTC; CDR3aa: CAWSARSGETQYF
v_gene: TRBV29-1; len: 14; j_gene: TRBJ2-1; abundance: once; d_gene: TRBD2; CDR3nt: TGCAGCTCCTCGGGACTAGGGGGAAAGAATGAGCAGTTCTTC; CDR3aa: CSSSGLGGKNEQFF
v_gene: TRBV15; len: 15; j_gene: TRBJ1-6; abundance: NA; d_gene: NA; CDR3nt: TGTGCCACCAGCAGCTTCCGGGACCCAGGGGTCCCCCTCCACTTT; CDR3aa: CATSSFRDPGVPLHF
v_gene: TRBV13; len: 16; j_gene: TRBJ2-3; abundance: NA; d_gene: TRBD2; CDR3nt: TGTGCCAGCAGCACTCGACTAGCGAGTCTAACAGATACGCAGTATTTT; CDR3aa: CASSTRLASLTDTQYF
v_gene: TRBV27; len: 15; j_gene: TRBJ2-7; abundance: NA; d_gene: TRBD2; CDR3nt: TGTGCCAGCAGTTTTGGCACTAGCGGCTCCTACGAGCAGTACTTC; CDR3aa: CASSFGTSGSYEQYF
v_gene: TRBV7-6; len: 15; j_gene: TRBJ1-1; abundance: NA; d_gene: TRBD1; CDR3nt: TGTGCCAGCAGCTGGACAGGGGGCGCGGGGACTGAAGCTTTCTTT; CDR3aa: CASSWTGGAGTEAFF
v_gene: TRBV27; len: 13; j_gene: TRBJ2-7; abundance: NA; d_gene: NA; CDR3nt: TGTGCCAGCCAAGTCCGCTGGCAACACGAGCAGTACTTC; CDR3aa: CASQVRWQHEQYF
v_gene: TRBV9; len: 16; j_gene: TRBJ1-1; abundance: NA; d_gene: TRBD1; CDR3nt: TGTGCCAGCAGCGGGGGTCAGACAGGGTTGGACACTGAAGCTTTCTTT; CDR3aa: CASSGGQTGLDTEAFF
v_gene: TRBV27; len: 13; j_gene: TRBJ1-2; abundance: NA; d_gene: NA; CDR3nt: TGTGCCAGCAGTCCCCGGACAGCGTATGGCTACACCTTC; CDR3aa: CASSPRTAYGYTF
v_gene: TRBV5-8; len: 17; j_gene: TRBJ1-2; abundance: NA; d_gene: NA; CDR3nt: TGTGCCAGCAGCTTGGCCCTTACAGGGTCTAGGTACTATGGCTACACCTTC; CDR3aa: CASSLALTGSRYYGYTF
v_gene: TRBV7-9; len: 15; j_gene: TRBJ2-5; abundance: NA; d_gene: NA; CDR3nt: TGTGCCAGCAGCCCTCGCGGAGGGTCAGGGGAGACCCAGTACTTC; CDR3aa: CASSPRGGSGETQYF
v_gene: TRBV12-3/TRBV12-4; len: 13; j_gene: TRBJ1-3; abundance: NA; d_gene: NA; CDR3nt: TGTGCCAGCAGTTTAGCCGGGACAAGCACCATATATTTT; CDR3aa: CASSLAGTSTIYF
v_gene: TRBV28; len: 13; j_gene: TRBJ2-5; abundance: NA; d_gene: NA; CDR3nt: TGTGCCAGCAGCTCGAGGGTGGGCGAGACCCAGTACTTC; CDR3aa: CASSSRVGETQYF
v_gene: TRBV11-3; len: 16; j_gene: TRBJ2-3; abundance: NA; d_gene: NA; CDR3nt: TGTGCCAGCAGCTCAGGCCGGGACACCTACACAGATACGCAGTATTTT; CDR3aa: CASSSGRDTYTDTQYF
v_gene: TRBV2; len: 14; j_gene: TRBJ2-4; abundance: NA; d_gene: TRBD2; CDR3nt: TGTGCCAGCAGGGGCGGGAGAGCCAAAAACATTCAGTACTTC; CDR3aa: CASRGGRAKNIQYF
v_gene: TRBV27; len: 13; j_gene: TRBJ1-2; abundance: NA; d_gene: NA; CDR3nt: TGTGCCAGCAGTCCACAGGGAGACTATGGCTACACCTTC; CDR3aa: CASSPQGDYGYTF
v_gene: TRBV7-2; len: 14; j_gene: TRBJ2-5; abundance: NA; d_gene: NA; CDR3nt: TGTGCCAGCAGCTCGGGACACGTCGGAGAGACCCAGTACTTC; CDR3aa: CASSSGHVGETQYF
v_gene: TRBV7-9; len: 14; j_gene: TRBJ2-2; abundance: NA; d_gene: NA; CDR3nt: TGTGCCCACGCAGGGCTCGCGAGCACCGGGGAGCTGTTTTTT; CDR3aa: CAHAGLASTGELFF
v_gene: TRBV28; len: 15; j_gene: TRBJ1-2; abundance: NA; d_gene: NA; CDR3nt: TGTGCCAGCAGTATTACAGGGCCCCCTAGGTATGGCTACACCTTC; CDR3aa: CASSITGPPRYGYTF
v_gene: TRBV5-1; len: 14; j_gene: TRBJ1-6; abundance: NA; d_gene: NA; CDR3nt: TGCGCCAGCAGCTTGGGCCGGGATAATTCACCCCTCCACTTT; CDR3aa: CASSLGRDNSPLHF
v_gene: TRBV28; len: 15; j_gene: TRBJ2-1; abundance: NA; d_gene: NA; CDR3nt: TGTGCCAGCAGTCCCAGCGGTAGCTCCTACAATGAGCAGTTCTTC; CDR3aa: CASSPSGSSYNEQFF
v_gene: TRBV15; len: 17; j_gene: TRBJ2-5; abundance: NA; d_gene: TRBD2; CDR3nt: TGTGCCACCACCGGAGGGACTAGCGGGAGGAAGGGCGAGACCCAGTACTTC; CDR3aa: CATTGGTSGRKGETQYF
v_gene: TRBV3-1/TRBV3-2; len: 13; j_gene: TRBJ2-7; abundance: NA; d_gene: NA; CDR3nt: TGTGCCAGCAGCCAAAATCTCGGCGGAGAGCAGTACTTC; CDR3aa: CASSQNLGGEQYF
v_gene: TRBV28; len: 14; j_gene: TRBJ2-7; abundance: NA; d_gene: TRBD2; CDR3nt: TGTGCCAGCAGTTTGGTGGGAGGGCGCGACGAGCAGTACTTC; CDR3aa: CASSLVGGRDEQYF
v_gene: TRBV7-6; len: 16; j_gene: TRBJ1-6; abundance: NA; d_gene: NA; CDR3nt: TGTGCCAGCAGCTGGGGAGGCCCCACTGGGAATTCACCCCTCCACTTT; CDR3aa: CASSWGGPTGNSPLHF
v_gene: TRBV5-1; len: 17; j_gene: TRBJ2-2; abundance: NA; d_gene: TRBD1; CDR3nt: TGCGCCACCAAAAGGATAGCCGGGACAGCGAACACCGGGGAGCTGTTTTTT; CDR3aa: CATKRIAGTANTGELFF
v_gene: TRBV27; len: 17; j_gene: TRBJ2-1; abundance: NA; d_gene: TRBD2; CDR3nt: TGTGCCAGCAGTTTAACCTCGGGACTAGCGGGCTACAATGAGCAGTTCTTC; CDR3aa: CASSLTSGLAGYNEQFF
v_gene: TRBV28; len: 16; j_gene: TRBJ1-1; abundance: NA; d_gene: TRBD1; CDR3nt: TGTGCCAGCAGTTCTACAAGGGACAGCGTGAACACTGAAGCTTTCTTT; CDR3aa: CASSSTRDSVNTEAFF
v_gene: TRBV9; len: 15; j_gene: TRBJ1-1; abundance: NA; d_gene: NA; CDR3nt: TGTGCCAGCAGCGTAGGGGGGGATCGGGGCACTGAAGCTTTCTTT; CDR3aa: CASSVGGDRGTEAFF
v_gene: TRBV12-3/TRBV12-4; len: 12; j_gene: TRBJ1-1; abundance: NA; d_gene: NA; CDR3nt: TGTGCCAGCAGTTTTCGGTACACTGAAGCTTTCTTT; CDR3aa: CASSFRYTEAFF
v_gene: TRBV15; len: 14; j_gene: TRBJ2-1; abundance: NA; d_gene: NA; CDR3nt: TGTGCCACCGGTCGGGAGTCCACCTACAATGAGCAGTTCTTC; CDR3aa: CATGRESTYNEQFF
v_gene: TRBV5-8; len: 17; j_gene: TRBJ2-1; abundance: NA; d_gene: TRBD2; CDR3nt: TGTGCCAGCAGCTCCTATAGCGGGAGGCCCCAAGCCGGGGAGCAGTTCTTC; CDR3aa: CASSSYSGRPQAGEQFF
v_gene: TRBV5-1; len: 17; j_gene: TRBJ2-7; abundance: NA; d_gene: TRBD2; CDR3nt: TGCGCCAGCAGCTTAAGACTAGCGGGAGTGTGGGGATACGAGCAGTACTTC; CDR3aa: CASSLRLAGVWGYEQYF
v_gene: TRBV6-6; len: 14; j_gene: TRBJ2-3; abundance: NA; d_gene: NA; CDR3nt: TGTGCCAGCAGTTACTCGAGAAGCACAGATACGCAGTATTTT; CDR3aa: CASSYSRSTDTQYF
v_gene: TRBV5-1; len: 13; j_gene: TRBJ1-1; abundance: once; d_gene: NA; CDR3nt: TGCGCCAGCAGCCCGACAGGGAACACTGAAGCTTTCTTT; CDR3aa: CASSPTGNTEAFF
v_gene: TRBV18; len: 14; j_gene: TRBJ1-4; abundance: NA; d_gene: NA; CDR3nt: TGTGCCAGCTCACCAGTATCAGTGGATGAAAAACTGTTTTTT; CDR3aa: CASSPVSVDEKLFF
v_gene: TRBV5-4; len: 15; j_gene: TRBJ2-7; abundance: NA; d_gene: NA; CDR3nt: TGTGCCAGCAGCTTGGCAGCTAGCGCTAAGAACGAGCAGTACTTC; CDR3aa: CASSLAASAKNEQYF
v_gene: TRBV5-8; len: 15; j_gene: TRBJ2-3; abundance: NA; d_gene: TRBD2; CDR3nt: TGTGCCAGCAGCCTTGGACTAGGGTTGACAGATACGCAGTATTTT; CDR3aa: CASSLGLGLTDTQYF
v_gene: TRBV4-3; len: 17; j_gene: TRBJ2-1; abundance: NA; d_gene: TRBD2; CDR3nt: TGCGCCAGCAGCCAAGATCTTCGGGAGGTTGGACGGAATGAGCAGTTCTTC; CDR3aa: CASSQDLREVGRNEQFF
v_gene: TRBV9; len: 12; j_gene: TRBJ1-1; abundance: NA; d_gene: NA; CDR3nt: TGTGCCAGCAGCGGGGACTTCTCTGAAGCTTTCTTT; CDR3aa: CASSGDFSEAFF
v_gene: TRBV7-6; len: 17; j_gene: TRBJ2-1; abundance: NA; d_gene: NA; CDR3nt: TGTGCCAGCAGCTCATTCTCGCGGAGGAACAGCAACAATGAGCAGTTCTTC; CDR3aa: CASSSFSRRNSNNEQFF
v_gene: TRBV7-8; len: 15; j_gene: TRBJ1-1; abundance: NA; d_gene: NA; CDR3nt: TGTGCCAGCAACCCCACTGGGGGACAGAACACTGAAGCTTTCTTT; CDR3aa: CASNPTGGQNTEAFF
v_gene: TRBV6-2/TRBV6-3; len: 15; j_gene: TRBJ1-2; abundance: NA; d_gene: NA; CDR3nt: TGTGCCAGCAGCCCTCTATCGGGAGGGACCTATGGCTACACCTTC; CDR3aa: CASSPLSGGTYGYTF
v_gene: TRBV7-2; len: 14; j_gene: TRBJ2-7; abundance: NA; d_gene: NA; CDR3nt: TGTGCCAGCAGCGCCCGGGAACCCCCCTACGAGCAGTACTTC; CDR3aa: CASSAREPPYEQYF